The TCR beta chain described here comes from a study of neoadjuvant anti-PD-1 for oral cavity cancer (dated by TCRdb to the early 2020s). Regarding the research as a whole: Three to four biweekly doses of nivolumab at 3 mg/kg were mostly administered to patients before curative-intent surgical resection. For patients who did not progress, a fourth nivolumab dose was given around day 43, followed by definitive surgical resection on days 50-56. Under RECIST 1.1, a patient counted as a responder if showing complete response, partial response or stable disease, and as a non-responder if showing progression. A roughly 34% response rate was observed in the parent correlative cohort, in which around 12 patients were included. The paper as a whole reports these results and caveats: Only a few patients per response group were included in the TCR analyses, and the authors called for validation in larger cohorts. Within PBMCs, T cell clonality (Gini index) was significantly higher in non-responders than responders after neoadjuvant nivolumab. Higher pretreatment blood Treg/Th17 ratios correlated with higher pretreatment blood TCRbeta clonality and lower post-treatment tumor TCRbeta clonality.

Points on this clone: Its antigen remains unidentified. No base qualities exist here, and no much larger clone lies one base off it.

PBMC libraries used mostly approximately 480 ng of input genomic DNA for deep sequencing, with six replicates per sample. The immunoSEQ hsTCRbeta kit was used to prepare TCRbeta libraries, following the manufacturer's instructions. An Illumina NovaSeq 6000 S4 flow cell was used to sequence the final libraries, which had first been combined to 3 nM. For the original study's pipeline: The immunoSEQ Analyzer handled quality control and preprocessing of the raw data. The analysis was restricted to productive rearrangements, with each unique CDR3 amino acid sequence defining a clonotype. Repertoire clonality was estimated as the Gini-Simpson index, which was computed with the R package tcR. Gini indices were compared with Student's t test, and associations with tumor size change were assessed by Pearson correlation. TCRdb provides this immuneACCESS table in a form limited to in-frame rearrangements. Some clones are lacking; in checked studies, under half of them reflect an unresolved V gene, and why the rest are absent is not known. Clonal size and the V and J genes are those of that table, whereas D and trimming came from the DNA. The sample table lists 16,000 or so clones, 50% to 65% of them with a count of one. The leading ten clones occupy over 2% of the sample.

Sample time point, as interpreted from the label and publication: before neoadjuvant nivolumab. None of the patients had received prior systemic or radiation treatment, and all were newly diagnosed with stage II-IVA oral cavity squamous cell carcinoma. The cohort was composed of patients with HPV-negative, locally advanced oral cavity squamous cell carcinoma. Peripheral blood mononuclear cells were analyzed directly and were not maintained or expanded in culture. Samples were obtained from a longitudinal correlative study of a single-arm phase II trial of neoadjuvant nivolumab in oral cavity squamous cell carcinoma. Subject-matched pre- and post-treatment PBMCs and tumors from three responders and three non-responders were subjected to genomic DNA-based TCRbeta sequencing. Peripheral blood mononuclear cells were collected before nivolumab treatment and again after treatment, at the time of surgery. The Maxwell RSC DNA from Cells kit was used to extract genomic DNA from PBMCs.

The CDR3 measures 16 amino acids from cysteine to phenylalanine. Of all the DNA, just the CDR3 is kept, 48 bases in frame from base 1. Trimmed from V: 4 bases; trimmed from J: 6 bases; junction bases lacking a gene match: 8. Per the germline V gene, SNHLY is the CDR1 and FYNNEI is the CDR2. The clonotype comes from a person between 40 and 80 years old with oral cavity squamous cell carcinoma. The source was PBMCs, collected before nivolumab (anti-PD-1) treatment. The chain is made from TRBV2 and TRBJ2-1, with 11 bases matching TRBD2. The nucleotide sequence reads TGTGCCAGCAGTGTTTTAGCGGGAGGGGTGGGCAATGAGCAGTTCTTC. It encodes CASSVLAGGVGNEQFF.